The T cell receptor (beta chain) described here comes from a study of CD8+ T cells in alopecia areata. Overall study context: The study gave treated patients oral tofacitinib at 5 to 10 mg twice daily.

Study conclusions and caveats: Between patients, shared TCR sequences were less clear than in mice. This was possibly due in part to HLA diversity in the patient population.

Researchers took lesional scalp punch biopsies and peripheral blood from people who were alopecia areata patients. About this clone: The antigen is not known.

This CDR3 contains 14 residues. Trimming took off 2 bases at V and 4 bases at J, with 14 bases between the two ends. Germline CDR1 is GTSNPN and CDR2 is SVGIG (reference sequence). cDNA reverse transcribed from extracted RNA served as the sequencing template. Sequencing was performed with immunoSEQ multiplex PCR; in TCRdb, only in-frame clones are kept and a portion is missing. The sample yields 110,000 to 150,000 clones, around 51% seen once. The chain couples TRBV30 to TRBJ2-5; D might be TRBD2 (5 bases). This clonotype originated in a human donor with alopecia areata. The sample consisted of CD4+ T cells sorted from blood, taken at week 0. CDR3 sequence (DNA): TGTGCCTGGAGTCCCCGGGCGGGTGCAGAGACCCAGTACTTC. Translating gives CAWSPRAGAETQYF.